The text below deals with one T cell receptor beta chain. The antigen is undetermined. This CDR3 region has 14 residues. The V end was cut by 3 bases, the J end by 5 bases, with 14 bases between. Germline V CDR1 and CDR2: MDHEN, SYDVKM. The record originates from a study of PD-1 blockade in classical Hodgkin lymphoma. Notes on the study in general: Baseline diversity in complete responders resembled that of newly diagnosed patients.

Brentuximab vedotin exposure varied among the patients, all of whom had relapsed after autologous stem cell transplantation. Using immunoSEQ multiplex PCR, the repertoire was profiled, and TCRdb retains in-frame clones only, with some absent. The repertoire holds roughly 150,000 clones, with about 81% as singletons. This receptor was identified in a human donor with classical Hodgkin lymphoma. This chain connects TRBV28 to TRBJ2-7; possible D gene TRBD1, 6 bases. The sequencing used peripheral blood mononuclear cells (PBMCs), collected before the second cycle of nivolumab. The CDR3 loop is CASSFILTGDEQYF. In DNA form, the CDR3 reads TGTGCCAGCAGTTTTATCTTGACAGGAGACGAGCAGTACTTC.